These T cell receptor beta chains were read from a single sample in a study of shared T cell receptors in the human thymus. TCRdb's table, derived via immunoSEQ multiplex PCR, lists solely in-frame clones and lacks some. This table holds hundreds of thousands of clones, around nine tenths found once. The same data also went into a second study, on human thymus T cells.

Sequenced material: thymocytes. These receptors were collected from a boy under two years old with a congenital heart defect. Each CDR3 is given with its conserved first and last residue. Each record gives: D gene, V gene, J gene, clone size, CDR3 protein, CDR3 DNA. D genes are given only for firm matches. Size tells how often a clone was seen (once, few, many) or the class of an expanded clone, and some rows leave it out.

NA,TRBV30,TRBJ2-1,NA,CAWGVRRAWEQFF,TGTGCCTGGGGGGTTAGGAGGGCCTGGGAGCAGTTCTTC
TRBD2,TRBV7-3,TRBJ2-1,NA,CASSAIGTSGPSGSYNEQFF,TGTGCCAGCAGCGCCATAGGGACTAGCGGACCCAGTGGCTCCTACAATGAGCAGTTCTTC
TRBD1,TRBV2,TRBJ1-5,NA,CASSGATGPSNQPQHF,TGTGCCAGCAGTGGAGCGACAGGGCCCAGCAATCAGCCCCAGCATTTT
NA,TRBV30,TRBJ1-1,NA,CAWSVPGKVNTEAFF,TGTGCCTGGAGTGTTCCAGGGAAGGTGAACACTGAAGCTTTCTTT
NA,TRBV6-1,TRBJ1-3,NA,CASSEGPLFF,TGTGCCAGCAGTGAGGGCCCCCTTTTCTTT
TRBD2,TRBV30,TRBJ2-3,NA,CAWHGFWPRTSGKNTQYF,TGTGCCTGGCATGGATTTTGGCCCCGGACTAGCGGGAAGAATACGCAGTATTTT
TRBD2,TRBV4-2,TRBJ2-1,NA,CASGGGLPYDGQFF,TGTGCCAGCGGGGGGGGACTACCTTACGACGGCCAGTTCTTC
TRBD2,TRBV30,TRBJ2-1,NA,CAWNPSSGSYNEQFF,TGTGCCTGGAACCCTAGTAGCGGGAGTTACAATGAGCAGTTCTTC
NA,TRBV11-2,TRBJ1-5,NA,CASSSGQSGPNQPQHF,TGTGCCAGCAGCTCTGGACAGTCTGGTCCCAATCAGCCCCAGCATTTT
NA,TRBV19,TRBJ2-2,NA,CASSGVGELFF,TGTGCCAGTAGTGGAGTCGGGGAGCTGTTTTTT
NA,TRBV19,TRBJ1-5,NA,CASSNRGIQPQHF,TGTGCCAGTAGTAACCGGGGGATTCAGCCCCAGCATTTT
NA,TRBV27,TRBJ1-2,NA,CASIHGGAGYGYTF,TGTGCCAGCATTCACGGGGGGGCCGGCTATGGCTACACCTTC
TRBD2,TRBV4-3,TRBJ2-1,NA,CASSQDWASGSDSDAYNEQFF,TGCGCCAGCAGCCAAGATTGGGCTAGCGGGAGTGATTCAGATGCCTACAATGAGCAGTTCTTC
NA,TRBV2,TRBJ2-7,NA,CASSVGGSYEQYF,TGTGCCAGCAGTGTTGGCGGCTCCTACGAGCAGTACTTC
NA,TRBV6-1,TRBJ2-1,NA,CASRELLRVSYNEQFF,TGTGCCAGCAGGGAATTGCTACGGGTTTCCTACAATGAGCAGTTCTTC
NA,TRBV5-4,TRBJ1-2,few,CASSPPPRSTRPNYGYTF,TGTGCCAGCAGCCCACCCCCCAGGTCTACCAGGCCCAACTATGGCTACACCTTC
TRBD2,TRBV9,TRBJ2-3,once,CASSVGRSEAGGPRDTQYF,TGTGCCAGCAGCGTAGGGCGCTCGGAGGCGGGAGGGCCACGAGATACGCAGTATTTT
NA,TRBV14,TRBJ2-6,NA,CASSQADGVGGSGANVLTF,TGTGCCAGCAGCCAAGCAGATGGGGTGGGGGGCTCTGGGGCCAACGTCCTGACTTTC
TRBD2,TRBV11-2,TRBJ2-7,few,CASSSPGLAGVAYEQYF,TGTGCCAGCAGCTCCCCGGGACTAGCGGGAGTAGCCTACGAGCAGTACTTC
TRBD1,TRBV7-9,TRBJ1-1,NA,CASTDRTGGEAFF,TGTGCCAGCACCGATAGGACAGGGGGAGAAGCTTTCTTT
TRBD2,TRBV30,TRBJ2-2,NA,CAWSVMGRLAGTGELFF,TGTGCCTGGAGTGTAATGGGTAGGCTAGCGGGGACCGGGGAGCTGTTTTTT
TRBD2,TRBV28,TRBJ2-3,NA,CASSPGVAGVTQYF,TGTGCCAGCAGTCCCGGGGTAGCGGGAGTTACGCAGTATTTT
NA,TRBV7-8,TRBJ2-3,NA,CASSSLAEPSTDTQYF,TGTGCCAGCAGCTCCTTAGCGGAACCTAGCACAGATACGCAGTATTTT
NA,TRBV7-2,TRBJ1-1,NA,CASSPHNRVAFF,TGTGCCAGCAGCCCTCACAACAGGGTGGCTTTCTTT
NA,TRBV9,TRBJ1-1,NA,CASSAAAAADNTEAFF,TGTGCCAGCAGCGCGGCGGCGGCAGCAGACAACACTGAAGCTTTCTTT
NA,TRBV19,TRBJ2-2,NA,CASIRAGLGDTGELFF,TGTGCCAGTATTCGGGCGGGCCTTGGGGACACCGGGGAGCTGTTTTTT
TRBD2,TRBV5-1,TRBJ2-1,once,CASSLDPSGEYNEQFF,TGCGCCAGCAGCTTGGACCCTAGCGGGGAATACAATGAGCAGTTCTTC
TRBD2,TRBV18,TRBJ2-7,NA,CASSPRGEMTYEQYF,TGTGCCAGCTCACCGCGGGGGGAAATGACCTACGAGCAGTACTTC
TRBD2,TRBV10-3,TRBJ2-7,NA,CAISVAGHEQYF,TGTGCCATCAGTGTAGCGGGCCACGAGCAGTACTTC
TRBD1,TRBV4-3,TRBJ1-1,NA,CASSQGWTGGMNTEAFF,TGCGCCAGCAGCCAAGGTTGGACAGGGGGGATGAACACTGAAGCTTTCTTT
TRBD1,TRBV5-6,TRBJ2-1,few,CASSSVRDRNYNEQFF,TGTGCCAGCAGCTCTGTCCGGGACAGAAATTACAATGAGCAGTTCTTC
NA,TRBV19,TRBJ1-5,NA,CASSIGQREEPQHF,TGTGCCAGTAGTATTGGGCAGCGGGAGGAGCCCCAGCATTTT
TRBD1,TRBV28,TRBJ2-7,NA,CASSFTRTGGSYEQYF,TGTGCCAGCAGTTTTACTCGGACAGGGGGCTCCTACGAGCAGTACTTC
TRBD2,TRBV12-5,TRBJ2-1,NA,CASGLGPNRSGRANEQFF,TGTGCTAGTGGTTTGGGTCCTAATCGTAGCGGGAGGGCGAATGAGCAGTTCTTC
TRBD1,TRBV12-5,TRBJ1-1,NA,CASGSGTGDTEAFF,TGTGCTAGTGGCTCCGGGACAGGCGACACTGAAGCTTTCTTT
TRBD1,TRBV19,TRBJ2-5,once,CASSGQAQETQYF,TGTGCCAGTTCGGGACAGGCTCAAGAGACCCAGTACTTC
TRBD2,TRBV5-4,TRBJ2-1,NA,CASRQTGTSGLVPFYNEQFF,TGTGCCAGCAGGCAGACCGGGACTAGCGGCCTTGTTCCGTTCTACAATGAGCAGTTCTTC
TRBD2,TRBV11-2,TRBJ2-7,once,CASSSGTTIYEQYF,TGTGCCAGCAGCTCCGGGACTACGATTTACGAGCAGTACTTC
NA,TRBV5-1,TRBJ2-5,NA,CASSWGREPHQETQYF,TGCGCCAGCAGCTGGGGGCGGGAGCCCCACCAAGAGACCCAGTACTTC
NA,TRBV5-6,TRBJ2-3,NA,CASSPQAPGTDTQYF,TGTGCCAGCAGCCCTCAGGCTCCTGGGACAGATACGCAGTATTTT
NA,TRBV5-6,TRBJ2-7,NA,CASSLGQEIGGKIYEQYF,TGTGCCAGCAGCTTGGGACAAGAGATTGGGGGCAAGATCTACGAGCAGTACTTC
TRBD1,TRBV5-6,TRBJ2-5,NA,CASSFRGGETQYF,TGTGCCAGCAGCTTTCGAGGGGGCGAGACCCAGTACTTC
NA,TRBV2,TRBJ2-3,NA,CASSERADTQYF,TGTGCCAGCAGTGAACGGGCAGATACGCAGTATTTT
TRBD1,TRBV4-3,TRBJ2-3,few,CASSPVPGGSTDTQYF,TGCGCCAGCAGCCCGGTCCCAGGGGGATCCACAGATACGCAGTATTTT
NA,TRBV27,TRBJ2-3,NA,CASSLWAGTRTDTQYF,TGTGCCAGCAGTTTATGGGCAGGGACACGCACAGATACGCAGTATTTT
NA,TRBV11-3,TRBJ2-7,NA,CASSLGVRNYEQYF,TGTGCCAGCAGCTTAGGAGTCAGGAATTACGAGCAGTACTTC
TRBD1,TRBV15,TRBJ2-1,NA,CATSRAGQGIYNEQFF,TGTGCCACCAGCAGAGCGGGACAGGGGATTTACAATGAGCAGTTCTTC
TRBD1,TRBV9,TRBJ1-2,NA,CASSGQGLGANYGYTF,TGTGCCAGCAGCGGACAGGGGCTCGGGGCTAACTATGGCTACACCTTC
NA,TRBV7-2,TRBJ2-1,NA,CASSQHSPGSVDEQFF,TGTGCCAGCAGCCAACACAGTCCCGGTAGCGTCGATGAGCAGTTCTTC
TRBD1,TRBV15,TRBJ2-7,NA,CATSRDQGAYEQYF,TGTGCCACCAGCAGAGATCAGGGGGCCTACGAGCAGTACTTC
NA,TRBV27,TRBJ2-7,NA,CASSLRGSEQYF,TGTGCCAGCAGTTTAAGGGGGAGCGAGCAGTACTTC
NA,TRBV4-3,TRBJ1-2,NA,CASSQCRSGECYGYTF,TGCGCCAGCAGCCAGTGTCGGTCAGGGGAGTGCTATGGCTACACCTTC
NA,TRBV7-9,TRBJ2-3,NA,CASSRFTNTQYF,TGTGCCAGCAGCCGGTTTACGAATACGCAGTATTTT
TRBD2,TRBV6-1,TRBJ2-1,NA,CASSRLAGGDNEQFF,TGTGCCAGCAGTCGGCTAGCGGGAGGGGACAATGAGCAGTTCTTC